This T cell receptor beta chain originates from a study of T cell responses to AZD1222 COVID-19 vaccine. Repertoires were generated with immunoSEQ multiplex PCR, while TCRdb's copy carries only in-frame clones and drops some. The table records 150,000 to 200,000 clones, around 90% of them present only once. V was shortened by 8 bases and J by 4 bases, with 13 bases between the two germline ends. CDR1 is SNHLY, CDR2 FYNNEI, per germline. The CDR3 has 13 amino acids. The V gene is TRBV2, the J gene TRBJ2-3, with D hard to call. The TCR was taken from an adult who received the MenACWY meningococcal vaccine as a control. The material sequenced was peripheral blood, taken 28 days after the second dose of the MenACWY control vaccine. Written as DNA, the CDR3 is TGTGCCAGCGTCGGCCTTAGGCCAGATACGCAGTATTTT. Encoded protein: CASVGLRPDTQYF.